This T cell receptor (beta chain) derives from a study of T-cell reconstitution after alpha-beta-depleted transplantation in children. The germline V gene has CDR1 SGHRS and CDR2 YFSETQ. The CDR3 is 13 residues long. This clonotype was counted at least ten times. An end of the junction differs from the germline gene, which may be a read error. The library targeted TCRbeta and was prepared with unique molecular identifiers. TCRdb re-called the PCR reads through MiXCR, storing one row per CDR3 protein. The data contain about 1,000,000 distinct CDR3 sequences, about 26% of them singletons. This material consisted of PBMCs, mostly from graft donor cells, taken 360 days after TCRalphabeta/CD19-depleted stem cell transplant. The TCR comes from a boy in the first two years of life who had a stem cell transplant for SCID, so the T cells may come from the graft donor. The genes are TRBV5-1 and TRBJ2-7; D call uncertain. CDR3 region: CASSLGPTYEQYF. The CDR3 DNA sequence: TGTGCCAGCAGCTTAGGCCCCACCTACGAGCAGTACTTC.